A selection of T cell receptor beta chains follows, all from one sample in a study of cytomegalovirus exposure and HLA in healthy donors. Clones were read by immunoSEQ multiplex PCR, and TCRdb kept only the in-frame ones, dropping some. Of around 72,000 clones listed, 50% to 80% are singletons. The sample consisted of PBMCs. The receptors shown here come from a man between 35 and 55 years old in good health and CMV-seropositive. The CDR3 runs from the conserved cysteine through the conserved F or W. Each record gives: J gene, clone size, D gene, V gene, CDR3 protein, CDR3 DNA. The D gene is left open where the match is weak. Not all rows give a size; the values are once, few, many and, for expanded clones, a class.

j_call: TRBJ2-3; clone_size: .; d_call: .; v_call: TRBV4-1; cdr3_aa: CASSHLASTDTQYF; cdr3_nt: TGCGCCAGCAGCCATTTAGCGAGCACAGATACGCAGTATTTT
j_call: TRBJ2-7; clone_size: .; d_call: TRBD2; v_call: TRBV7-2; cdr3_aa: CASSPRTSGGAEYF; cdr3_nt: TGTGCCAGCAGCCCGAGGACTAGCGGGGGGGCGGAGTACTTC
j_call: TRBJ2-1; clone_size: .; d_call: TRBD2; v_call: TRBV18; cdr3_aa: CASSKTSDTSYNEQFF; cdr3_nt: TGTGCCAGCTCGAAGACTAGCGATACATCCTACAATGAGCAGTTCTTC
j_call: TRBJ2-3; clone_size: .; d_call: .; v_call: TRBV28; cdr3_aa: CASSLALGAQYF; cdr3_nt: TGTGCCAGCAGTCTAGCATTGGGAGCGCAGTATTTT
j_call: TRBJ2-2; clone_size: .; d_call: TRBD1; v_call: TRBV28; cdr3_aa: CASNPPDRGPGELFF; cdr3_nt: TGTGCCAGCAACCCGCCGGACAGGGGGCCCGGGGAGCTGTTTTTT
j_call: TRBJ1-1; clone_size: .; d_call: TRBD1; v_call: TRBV29-1; cdr3_aa: CSVDLRGRTEAFF; cdr3_nt: TGCAGCGTTGACCTCAGGGGGCGCACTGAAGCTTTCTTT
j_call: TRBJ1-2; clone_size: .; d_call: TRBD1; v_call: TRBV4-3; cdr3_aa: CASSHYRDRNYGYTF; cdr3_nt: TGCGCCAGCAGCCATTACCGGGACAGGAACTATGGCTACACCTTC
j_call: TRBJ2-2; clone_size: .; d_call: .; v_call: TRBV7-3; cdr3_aa: CASSITRPTGELFF; cdr3_nt: TGTGCCAGCAGCATTACTAGACCCACCGGGGAGCTGTTTTTT
j_call: TRBJ1-5; clone_size: once; d_call: .; v_call: TRBV4-1; cdr3_aa: CASSQGTVSNQPQHF; cdr3_nt: TGCGCCAGCAGCCAAGGGACAGTTAGCAATCAGCCCCAGCATTTT
j_call: TRBJ2-5; clone_size: .; d_call: TRBD2; v_call: TRBV28; cdr3_aa: CASSVTSEQETQYF; cdr3_nt: TGTGCCAGCAGTGTCACTAGCGAGCAAGAGACCCAGTACTTC
j_call: TRBJ1-2; clone_size: .; d_call: .; v_call: TRBV7-2; cdr3_aa: CASSLGGQGLGYTF; cdr3_nt: TGTGCCAGCAGCTTAGGGGGCCAGGGCTTAGGCTACACCTTC
j_call: TRBJ1-2; clone_size: .; d_call: TRBD1; v_call: TRBV4-1; cdr3_aa: CASSPPTGNYGYTF; cdr3_nt: TGCGCCAGCAGCCCGCCGACAGGGAACTATGGCTACACCTTC
j_call: TRBJ1-5; clone_size: .; d_call: TRBD1; v_call: TRBV6-4; cdr3_aa: CASRKRTGGSNQPQHF; cdr3_nt: TGTGCCAGCAGAAAGAGGACAGGGGGAAGCAATCAGCCCCAGCATTTT
j_call: TRBJ2-1; clone_size: few; d_call: TRBD2; v_call: TRBV7-2; cdr3_aa: CASYLAGLDNEQFF; cdr3_nt: TGTGCCAGCTACTTAGCGGGGCTCGACAATGAGCAGTTCTTC
j_call: TRBJ1-4; clone_size: .; d_call: .; v_call: TRBV5-5; cdr3_aa: CASSFQTQNEKLFF; cdr3_nt: TGTGCCAGCAGCTTCCAAACTCAAAATGAAAAACTGTTTTTT
j_call: TRBJ2-3; clone_size: .; d_call: TRBD2; v_call: TRBV9; cdr3_aa: CASSDSGDTDTQYF; cdr3_nt: TGTGCCAGCAGCGACAGCGGGGACACAGATACGCAGTATTTT
j_call: TRBJ1-6; clone_size: .; d_call: .; v_call: TRBV5-1; cdr3_aa: CASASIGGPNSPLHF; cdr3_nt: TGCGCCTCAGCAAGTATAGGGGGTCCGAATTCACCCCTCCACTTT
j_call: TRBJ1-1; clone_size: .; d_call: .; v_call: TRBV2; cdr3_aa: CASSDLGHLNTEAFF; cdr3_nt: TGTGCCAGCAGTGATCTAGGACACCTGAACACTGAAGCTTTCTTT
j_call: TRBJ2-7; clone_size: .; d_call: .; v_call: TRBV5-1; cdr3_aa: CASSDLAGPEQYF; cdr3_nt: TGCGCCAGCAGCGACCTGGCGGGGCCCGAGCAGTACTTC
j_call: TRBJ1-5; clone_size: many; d_call: .; v_call: TRBV2; cdr3_aa: CASSEARVQPQHF; cdr3_nt: TGTGCCAGCAGCGAAGCCAGGGTACAGCCCCAGCATTTT
j_call: TRBJ2-3; clone_size: .; d_call: TRBD2; v_call: TRBV28; cdr3_aa: CAIALGLAGGTDTQYF; cdr3_nt: TGTGCCATCGCCCTGGGGCTAGCGGGGGGCACAGATACGCAGTATTTT
j_call: TRBJ2-7; clone_size: .; d_call: TRBD1; v_call: TRBV7-6; cdr3_aa: CASSLGTGVSEQYF; cdr3_nt: TGTGCCAGCAGCTTAGGGACAGGGGTGAGCGAGCAGTACTTC
j_call: TRBJ2-5; clone_size: .; d_call: TRBD1; v_call: TRBV2; cdr3_aa: CASLRGTVQETQYF; cdr3_nt: TGTGCCAGCCTCAGGGGGACGGTCCAAGAGACCCAGTACTTC
j_call: TRBJ2-1; clone_size: few; d_call: TRBD2; v_call: TRBV5-1; cdr3_aa: CASSASRGAHNEQFF; cdr3_nt: TGCGCCAGTAGTGCGTCGCGGGGGGCACACAATGAGCAGTTCTTC
j_call: TRBJ2-3; clone_size: .; d_call: TRBD2; v_call: TRBV5-1; cdr3_aa: CASSLMTSGGDTQYF; cdr3_nt: TGCGCCAGCAGCTTGATGACTAGCGGGGGGGATACGCAGTATTTT
j_call: TRBJ1-1; clone_size: .; d_call: .; v_call: TRBV4-3; cdr3_aa: CASSQGAGRDTEAFF; cdr3_nt: TGCGCCAGCAGCCAAGGGGCAGGGAGGGACACTGAAGCTTTCTTT
j_call: TRBJ1-1; clone_size: .; d_call: .; v_call: TRBV21-1; cdr3_aa: CASKPPRNNTEAFF; cdr3_nt: TGTGCCAGCAAACCTCCGAGGAACAACACTGAAGCTTTCTTT
j_call: TRBJ2-5; clone_size: .; d_call: TRBD2; v_call: TRBV2; cdr3_aa: CASSGSSGTRSGTQYF; cdr3_nt: TGTGCCAGCAGCGGGTCGTCCGGGACTAGAAGCGGGACCCAGTACTTC
j_call: TRBJ1-3; clone_size: .; d_call: .; v_call: TRBV2; cdr3_aa: CASSRGLSGNTIYF; cdr3_nt: TGTGCCAGCAGTCGCGGACTCTCTGGAAACACCATATATTTT
j_call: TRBJ2-2; clone_size: few; d_call: TRBD1; v_call: TRBV5-6; cdr3_aa: CASSFQGATGELFF; cdr3_nt: TGTGCCAGCAGCTTCCAGGGGGCGACCGGGGAGCTGTTTTTT
j_call: TRBJ1-4; clone_size: few; d_call: .; v_call: TRBV28; cdr3_aa: CASSLGPEKLFF; cdr3_nt: TGTGCCAGCAGTTTAGGCCCGGAAAAACTGTTTTTT
j_call: TRBJ1-1; clone_size: .; d_call: TRBD1; v_call: TRBV18; cdr3_aa: CASSPQGEENTEAFF; cdr3_nt: TGTGCCAGCTCACCGCAGGGGGAGGAGAACACTGAAGCTTTCTTT
j_call: TRBJ2-4; clone_size: .; d_call: TRBD1; v_call: TRBV5-4; cdr3_aa: CASSLGGQGALDIQYF; cdr3_nt: TGTGCCAGCAGCTTAGGGGGACAGGGGGCATTGGACATTCAGTACTTC
j_call: TRBJ2-2; clone_size: few; d_call: TRBD2; v_call: TRBV7-9; cdr3_aa: CASSPHSSGGPAGELFF; cdr3_nt: TGTGCCAGCAGCCCCCACTCTAGCGGGGGACCCGCCGGGGAGCTGTTTTTT
j_call: TRBJ2-2; clone_size: .; d_call: .; v_call: TRBV27; cdr3_aa: CASSWSLGTGELFF; cdr3_nt: TGTGCCAGCAGTTGGAGTTTAGGAACCGGGGAGCTGTTTTTT
j_call: TRBJ2-7; clone_size: few; d_call: .; v_call: TRBV11-3; cdr3_aa: CASSQKRKGAYEQYF; cdr3_nt: TGTGCCAGTAGCCAGAAGCGGAAGGGGGCCTACGAGCAGTACTTC
j_call: TRBJ2-7; clone_size: .; d_call: TRBD1; v_call: TRBV7-9; cdr3_aa: CASSDPGQSNSEQYF; cdr3_nt: TGTGCCAGCAGCGATCCGGGACAGTCGAATTCCGAGCAGTACTTC
j_call: TRBJ2-7; clone_size: .; d_call: TRBD1; v_call: TRBV5-6; cdr3_aa: CASSTRTGSYEQYF; cdr3_nt: TGTGCCAGCAGCACACGGACAGGTTCCTACGAGCAGTACTTC
j_call: TRBJ1-6; clone_size: .; d_call: .; v_call: TRBV11-2; cdr3_aa: CASSLDRGGDSPLHF; cdr3_nt: TGTGCCAGCAGCTTAGATCGGGGGGGGGATTCACCCCTCCACTTT
j_call: TRBJ1-6; clone_size: .; d_call: .; v_call: TRBV6-6; cdr3_aa: CASILDQGGNSPLHF; cdr3_nt: TGTGCCAGCATCCTAGATCAGGGAGGAAATTCACCCCTCCACTTT
j_call: TRBJ2-7; clone_size: few; d_call: .; v_call: TRBV7-2; cdr3_aa: CASSLDREASYEQYF; cdr3_nt: TGTGCCAGCAGCTTAGATCGCGAGGCCTCCTACGAGCAGTACTTC
j_call: TRBJ1-3; clone_size: .; d_call: TRBD1; v_call: TRBV28; cdr3_aa: CASSLTGGGNTIYF; cdr3_nt: TGTGCCAGCAGTTTAACAGGGGGGGGAAACACCATATATTTT
j_call: TRBJ1-1; clone_size: .; d_call: .; v_call: TRBV11-3; cdr3_aa: CASSRGAGRGTEAFF; cdr3_nt: TGTGCCAGCAGCCGAGGGGCAGGGAGGGGGACTGAAGCTTTCTTT
j_call: TRBJ1-6; clone_size: .; d_call: .; v_call: TRBV6-6; cdr3_aa: CASSKQVPEVNSPLHF; cdr3_nt: TGTGCCAGCAGTAAACAGGTCCCTGAAGTAAATTCACCCCTCCACTTT
j_call: TRBJ2-5; clone_size: .; d_call: TRBD1; v_call: TRBV4-1; cdr3_aa: CASSRTTGGEQETQYF; cdr3_nt: TGCGCCAGCAGCCGCACGACAGGGGGGGAACAAGAGACCCAGTACTTC
j_call: TRBJ1-2; clone_size: .; d_call: .; v_call: TRBV6-6; cdr3_aa: CASRAPGLTNYGYTF; cdr3_nt: TGTGCCAGCAGGGCGCCCGGACTTACTAACTATGGCTACACCTTC
j_call: TRBJ1-1; clone_size: .; d_call: .; v_call: TRBV7-6; cdr3_aa: CASSGQFRGDTEAFF; cdr3_nt: TGTGCCAGCAGCGGCCAGTTTCGGGGGGACACTGAAGCTTTCTTT
j_call: TRBJ2-7; clone_size: few; d_call: .; v_call: TRBV27; cdr3_aa: CASSLSFLSYEQYF; cdr3_nt: TGTGCCAGCAGTTTATCATTCCTCTCCTACGAGCAGTACTTC
j_call: TRBJ2-5; clone_size: .; d_call: TRBD2; v_call: TRBV7-3; cdr3_aa: CASSPAVVAGGLETQYF; cdr3_nt: TGTGCCAGCAGCCCAGCGGTGGTAGCGGGGGGGCTGGAGACCCAGTACTTC
j_call: TRBJ2-3; clone_size: .; d_call: TRBD2; v_call: TRBV11-3; cdr3_aa: CASSPLAGLTDTQYF; cdr3_nt: TGTGCCAGCAGCCCACTAGCGGGGCTCACAGATACGCAGTATTTT
j_call: TRBJ1-1; clone_size: .; d_call: .; v_call: TRBV5-1; cdr3_aa: CASSLQGDGEAFF; cdr3_nt: TGCGCCAGCAGCTTACAGGGTGACGGTGAAGCTTTCTTT
j_call: TRBJ2-1; clone_size: .; d_call: TRBD2; v_call: TRBV9; cdr3_aa: CASSVVGGGAGVSEQFF; cdr3_nt: TGTGCCAGCAGCGTAGTTGGCGGGGGGGCCGGCGTGAGTGAGCAGTTCTTC
j_call: TRBJ1-1; clone_size: few; d_call: .; v_call: TRBV6-1; cdr3_aa: CASSANSNTEAFF; cdr3_nt: TGTGCCAGCAGTGCTAACAGCAACACTGAAGCTTTCTTT
j_call: TRBJ2-2; clone_size: .; d_call: .; v_call: TRBV4-2; cdr3_aa: CASSQRGGRNGELFF; cdr3_nt: TGTGCCAGCAGCCAGAGGGGGGGGCGGAACGGGGAGCTGTTTTTT
j_call: TRBJ2-7; clone_size: .; d_call: .; v_call: TRBV30; cdr3_aa: CAWSPTPGHGHSYEQYF; cdr3_nt: TGTGCCTGGAGTCCTACCCCGGGACACGGCCACTCCTACGAGCAGTACTTC
j_call: TRBJ2-1; clone_size: .; d_call: TRBD2; v_call: TRBV2; cdr3_aa: CASSRGGFEYNEQFF; cdr3_nt: TGTGCCAGCTCTCGGGGGGGGTTTGAGTACAATGAGCAGTTCTTC